The 21 T cell receptor beta chains below come from one sample, sequenced in a study of CD4 T cell repertoires in COVID-19. The data were produced by immunoSEQ multiplex PCR, yet TCRdb's version contains in-frame clones alone and is incomplete. The data show about 22,000 clones, with around 86% seen just once and almost 0.6% held by the top ten. Sequencing was done directly on freshly isolated, uncultured memory T cells. The sequencing used central memory CD4+ T cells from blood, collected before the COVID-19 pandemic. The receptors derive from a human donor who had COVID-19.

The chain is built from TRBV5-1 and TRBJ1-1; 8 bases fit TRBD1. Trimming took 4 bases from V and 4 from J; bases not matched to a gene: 6. There are 14 residues in the CDR3. The germline CDR1 and CDR2 sequences are SGHRS and YFSETQ. CDR3 coding DNA: TGCGCCAGCAGCCAACGACAGGGGACCACTGAAGCTTTCTTT. It codes for CASSQRQGTTEAFF.

The chain combines TRBV6-6 with TRBJ1-1; no reliable D call. This CDR3 region has 12 residues. The germline CDR1 and CDR2 sequences are MNHNY and SVGAGI (reference sequence). The V end was cut by 5 bases, the J end by 2 bases, with 6 bases between. CDR3 in amino acids: CASSPLNTEAFF. The CDR3 DNA follows: TGTGCCAGCAGTCCCCTTAACACTGAAGCTTTCTTT.

This rearrangement joins TRBV7-2 to TRBJ2-1; perhaps TRBD2 as D (6 bases). The CDR3 sequence is 13 residues long. Germline assignment: CDR1 SGHTA and CDR2 FQGNSA. V lost 3 bases to trimming and J lost 9 bases, with 12 bases between them. The CDR3 DNA reads as TGTGCCAGCAGCTTGCTGCGGGATGGTGAGCAGTTCTTC. Residues: CASSLLRDGEQFF.

V gene TRBV18 combines with J gene TRBJ1-1, with 8 bases matching TRBD1. This CDR3 is 13 amino acids long. V lost 6 bases, J lost 5 bases, and 5 bases stayed unmatched. CDR1 and CDR2 (germline): KGHSH, LQKENI. Here the CDR3 DNA reads TGTGCCAGCTCCCAGGGACAGGAGACTGAAGCTTTCTTT. Translated: CASSQGQETEAFF. Complete variable domain (other parts from reference TRBV18 and TRBJ1-1): NAGVMQNPRHLVRRRGQEARLRCSPMKGHSHVYWYRQLPEEGLKFMVYLQKENIIDESGMPKERFSAEFPKEGPSILRIQQVVRGDSAAYFCASSQGQETEAFFGQGTRLTVV.

V usage is TRBV5-1 and J usage is TRBJ2-3; D perhaps matches TRBD2 (6 bases). The CDR3 has 15 residues. Germline V gives CDR1 SGHRS, CDR2 YFSETQ. V was cut by 1 base and J by 2 bases, with 11 bases left in between. CDR3: CASSLISGDTDTQYF. As DNA, the CDR3 is TGCGCCAGCAGCTTGATTAGCGGAGACACAGATACGCAGTATTTT.

The chain employs TRBV6-6 and TRBJ2-7; perhaps TRBD1 as D (6 bases). CDR3 size: 12 residues. The germline gives CDR1 MNHNY, CDR2 SVGAGI (reference sequence). Trimming pared 9 bases from V and 0 bases from J, leaving 9 bases between. The CDR3 spells CASQGRSYEQYF. The CDR3, as DNA: TGTGCCAGTCAGGGGCGCTCCTACGAGCAGTACTTC.

The chain combines TRBV7-2 with TRBJ2-7; D might be TRBD1 (6 bases). Looked up from germline, CDR1 is SGHTA and CDR2 is FQGNSA. V lost 5 bases to trimming and J lost 2 bases, with 16 bases between them. The CDR3 is 15 residues long. The CDR3 region is CASSPRSGGAYEQYF. Here the CDR3 DNA reads TGTGCCAGCAGCCCTAGGAGTGGGGGCGCCTACGAGCAGTACTTC.

V is TRBV6-5 and J is TRBJ2-7, with 9 bases that match TRBD1. This CDR3 is 15 amino acids long. The V segment lost 0 bases and the J segment 5 bases; nucleotides outside the gene matches: 5. Germline lookup yields CDR1 MNHEY and CDR2 SVGAGI. The CDR3: CASSYSDRGVHEQYF. CDR3 in DNA: TGTGCCAGCAGTTACTCCGACAGGGGGGTCCACGAGCAGTACTTC.

This chain links TRBV19 with TRBJ2-5; 12 bases align to TRBD1. This CDR3 spans 16 amino acids. Trimming removed 7 bases from V and 5 bases from J; junction bases left unmatched: 11. Germline lookup yields CDR1 LNHDA and CDR2 SQIVND (reference sequence). In nucleotides, the CDR3 is TGTGCCAGTACCCCCGGGACAGGGGGCTCGTTCGAGACCCAGTACTTC. Translation: CASTPGTGGSFETQYF. The full variable domain, with the rest looked up from reference TRBV19 and TRBJ2-5, is DGGITQSPKYLFRKEGQNVTLSCEQNLNHDAMYWYRQDPGQGLRLIYYSQIVNDFQKGDIAEGYSVSREKKESFPLTVTSAQKNPTAFYLCASTPGTGGSFETQYFGPGTRLLVL.

The V and J genes are TRBV10-1 and TRBJ2-7; 12 nucleotides align to TRBD1. The CDR3 runs to 15 residues. Germline V gene lookup returns CDR1 WNHNN and CDR2 SYGVQD (reference sequence). V was pared by 4 bases and J by 5 bases, with 6 bases of the junction left unmatched. The CDR3 coding sequence is TGCGCCAGCAGTGCCCAGGGACAGGGGGCGGACGAGCAGTACTTC. Protein product: CASSAQGQGADEQYF.

The chain combines TRBV18 with TRBJ1-6; D gene ambiguous. Germline V gene lookup returns CDR1 KGHSH and CDR2 LQKENI. This CDR3 is built from 14 residues. Deletions cut 6 bases from V and 7 bases from J, with 13 bases between. The CDR3 loop reads CASSPEERNSPLHF. CDR3 in DNA: TGTGCCAGCTCCCCTGAGGAGAGAAATTCACCCCTCCACTTT.

This rearrangement joins TRBV13 to TRBJ1-2; tentatively, D is TRBD1 (5 bases). CDR1 is PRHDT, CDR2 FYEKMQ, per germline (reference sequence). The CDR3 covers 13 residues. Trimming pared 1 base from V and 2 bases from J, leaving 5 bases between. CDR3 sequence (DNA): TGTGCCAGCAGCTTAGAGGGGAACTATGGCTACACCTTC. Translated, it gives CASSLEGNYGYTF.

This chain links TRBV6-4 with TRBJ1-1; a weak D match, TRBD1 (5 bases). The CDR3 covers 15 residues. In germline, CDR1 is MRHNA, CDR2 SNTAGT. Deletions cut 3 bases from V and 4 bases from J, with 15 bases between. This CDR3 is CASSEGASRRTEAFF. The CDR3 DNA is TGTGCCAGCAGTGAAGGGGCCTCTCGGCGCACTGAAGCTTTCTTT.

This clone has just a few counts. V and J are TRBV5-4 and TRBJ1-4; no firm D call. The CDR3 loop spans 16 amino acids. The V end was cut by 2 bases, the J end by 0 bases, with 11 bases between. Per the germline V gene, CDR1 is SGHNT and CDR2 is YYREEE (reference sequence). The CDR3 DNA follows: TGTGCCAGCAGCTTAACGGGGTATGCAACTAATGAAAAACTGTTTTTT. Protein sequence: CASSLTGYATNEKLFF.

This chain links TRBV19 with TRBJ2-6; a weak D match, TRBD2 (6 bases). V lost 3 bases and J lost 1, with 13 bases in between. Germline-derived CDR1 and CDR2 are LNHDA and SQIVND (reference sequence). CDR3 length equals 17 residues. CDR3 sequence: CASSIKEGRSGANVLTF. The CDR3 region has the DNA TGTGCCAGTAGTATTAAGGAGGGGCGGTCTGGGGCCAACGTCCTGACTTTC.

This clone was seen a handful of times. The gene calls are TRBV29-1 and TRBJ2-1; no firm D call. The CDR3 loop spans 13 amino acids. Trimming shortened V by 4 bases and J by 0 bases, and 7 bases separated the two germline ends. Germline V gene data show CDR1 as SQVTM and CDR2 as ANQGSEA. CDR3 sequence: CSVGSGSYNEQFF. In nucleotides, the CDR3 is TGCAGCGTTGGTTCCGGCTCCTACAATGAGCAGTTCTTC.

The chain joins TRBV28 to TRBJ1-2; TRBD1 agrees at 9 bases. The CDR3 contains 14 residues. Germline V CDR1 and CDR2: MDHEN, SYDVKM. The CDR3 sequence is CSAVDRGANYGYTF. CDR3 bases: TGTTCTGCTGTGGACAGGGGTGCCAACTATGGCTACACCTTC.

V and J are TRBV2 and TRBJ2-5; D gene uncertain. Germline V gene sequence: CDR1 SNHLY, CDR2 FYNNEI. CDR3 length: 11 amino acids. The V gene lost 5 bases and the J gene lost 4 bases, with 5 bases spanning the gap. CDR3 sequence: CASSLVETQYF. CDR3 DNA sequence: TGTGCCAGCAGTCTAGTAGAGACCCAGTACTTC.

This clone turned up a few times. The rearrangement uses TRBV6-1 and TRBJ1-6; D gene uncertain. Germline CDR1 and CDR2: MNHNS and SASEGT. The CDR3 consists of 14 residues. The CDR3 loop reads CGSTRSSYNSPLHF. The DNA of the CDR3 is TGTGGGAGCACGCGGAGCTCCTATAATTCACCCCTCCACTTT.

The V and J genes are TRBV28 and TRBJ1-5, with D tentatively TRBD1 (5 bases). Germline assignment: CDR1 MDHEN and CDR2 SYDVKM. CDR3 length equals 14 residues. V was pared by 6 bases and J by 4 bases, with 13 bases between. Here the CDR3 DNA reads TGTGCCAGCAGACGGCAGGGCCTTAATCAGCCCCAGCATTTT. Amino acid sequence: CASRRQGLNQPQHF.

The V call is TRBV7-9, the J call TRBJ1-1; 7 nucleotides line up with TRBD1. In germline, CDR1 is SEHNR, CDR2 FQNEAQ (reference sequence). The CDR3 covers 15 residues. With V trimmed by 0 bases and J by 3 bases, 4 bases remained unmatched. CDR3 region: CASSLAHTGDTEAFF. CDR3 DNA sequence: TGTGCCAGCAGCTTAGCTCACACAGGGGACACTGAAGCTTTCTTT.